There are a few counts of the clone carrying this T cell receptor (beta chain). Its matching antigen is unknown. This CDR3 has 13 residues. Trimming cost V 5 bases and J 7 bases, with 12 bases left between them. Germline V gene lookup returns CDR1 SGHTA and CDR2 FQGNSA. These data belong to a study of spatial heterogeneity in lung cancer. Time point reported: sample taken at primary tumor resection. Whole RNA was taken from tumor, nontumor lung or frozen PBMC; it was then sequenced unsorted. Study results and limitations: Ubiquitous, expanded tumor-derived TCRs were more frequently observed in blood at resection than at follow-up.

From the 5' RACE reads, TCRdb called clonotypes with MiXCR, one entry per CDR3 protein. The data contain almost 75,000 distinct CDR3 sequences, about 14% of them seen just once; the ten biggest clones take up approximately 7%. V gene TRBV7-2 combines with J gene TRBJ1-5, with unresolved D. The sample in question was PBMCs, obtained at surgery. The source is a male donor with early-stage non-small cell lung cancer. CDR3 DNA: TGTGCCAGCAGCCTAACACCGGAGCAGCCCCAGCATTTT. This sequence encodes CASSLTPEQPQHF. Full variable domain (rest looked up from reference TRBV7-2 and TRBJ1-5): GAGVSQSPSNKVTEKGKDVELRCDPISGHTALYWYRQSLGQGLEFLIYFQGNSAPDKSGLPSDRFSAERTGGSVSTLTIQRTQQEDSAVYLCASSLTPEQPQHFGDGTRLSIL.